The rows below give T cell receptor beta chains drawn from one sample of a study of blood T cells in healthy people across ages. A single record per CDR3 protein comes from TCRdb applying MiXCR to the 5' RACE reads. The sample consists of around 780,000 distinct CDR3 sequences, more than 25% of them appearing once. These data were also reused for a study on T cells of mothers and their children.

The source material was blood. The receptors originated from a boy between 10 and 17 years old in good health. The CDR3 runs from the conserved cysteine through the conserved F or W. D genes are given only for firm matches. Expanded clones are given a class, and other clones once, few, many or no size at all.

j_gene | v_gene | abundance | d_gene | CDR3aa | CDR3nt
TRBJ2-5 | TRBV5-5 | few | . | CASSAGSLRGETQYF | TGTGCCAGCAGCGCCGGGTCCTTGAGGGGAGAGACCCAGTACTTC
TRBJ2-7 | TRBV6-6 | . | . | CASSSHWGRDHEQYF | TGTGCCAGCAGTTCCCACTGGGGCAGGGACCACGAGCAGTACTTC
TRBJ1-4 | TRBV12-3/TRBV12-4 | few | TRBD1 | CASSPNGQGAEKLFF | TGTGCCAGCAGTCCCAACGGACAGGGAGCTGAAAAACTGTTTTTT
TRBJ1-5 | TRBV12-3/TRBV12-4 | . | . | CASSPYRPYSNQPQHF | TGTGCCAGCAGTCCCTACCGACCGTATAGCAATCAGCCCCAGCATTTT
TRBJ2-5 | TRBV5-1 | . | . | CASSLTGNEHFF | TGCGCCAGCAGCTTGACAGGGAATGAGCACTTCTTC
TRBJ2-1 | TRBV14 | once | TRBD2 | CASSQYSGSGRSPYNEQFF | TGTGCCAGCAGCCAATATTCAGGTAGCGGGAGATCCCCCTACAATGAGCAGTTCTTC
TRBJ1-1 | TRBV20-1 | . | TRBD1 | CSARVAGSRGRAEAFF | TGCAGTGCTAGAGTGGCGGGCAGCAGGGGGAGGGCTGAAGCTTTCTTT
TRBJ2-5 | TRBV12-3/TRBV12-4 | . | . | CASSFSDRETQYF | TGTGCCAGCAGTTTTTCGGATCGGGAGACCCAGTACTTC
TRBJ1-5 | TRBV7-8 | few | . | CASSTYRVGRRQPQHF | TGTGCCAGCAGCACCTACAGGGTAGGGCGACGCCAGCCCCAGCATTTT
TRBJ1-2 | TRBV5-5 | . | . | CASSLLLSGTVAYGYTF | TGTGCCAGCAGCTTGCTCCTTTCTGGCACGGTGGCGTATGGCTACACCTTC
TRBJ2-1 | TRBV10-3 | . | TRBD1 | CAISESRQGESEQFF | TGTGCCATCAGTGAGTCGAGACAGGGGGAGAGTGAGCAGTTCTTC
TRBJ2-1 | TRBV5-1 | . | . | CASSGGTTSNNEQFF | TGCGCCAGCAGCGGCGGGACGACCTCGAACAATGAGCAGTTCTTC
TRBJ2-5 | TRBV4-1 | . | TRBD1 | CASSQGSDRPPQYF | TGCGCCAGCAGCCAAGGGTCGGACAGGCCACCCCAGTACTTC
TRBJ2-3 | TRBV20-1 | few | TRBD2 | CSATGLAKVTQYF | TGCAGTGCAACGGGACTAGCAAAAGTTACGCAGTATTTT
TRBJ2-3 | TRBV7-8 | few | . | CASSFSSGDTQYF | TGTGCCAGCAGCTTTTCTAGTGGAGATACGCAGTATTTT
TRBJ2-3 | TRBV7-6 | . | . | CASSHPPPGPRADTQYF | TGTGCCAGCAGCCATCCCCCTCCGGGACCGCGGGCAGATACGCAGTATTTT
TRBJ1-1 | TRBV19 | few | TRBD1 | CASRTGTANTGAFF | TGTGCCAGTAGGACCGGGACAGCGAACACTGGAGCTTTCTTT
TRBJ2-7 | TRBV7-3 | few | . | CATLTGRSYEQYF | TGTGCCACCCTTACGGGACGGTCCTACGAGCAGTACTTC
TRBJ2-7 | TRBV20-1 | . | . | CSASERGYEQYF | TGCAGCGCCTCCGAGCGTGGGTACGAGCAGTACTTC
TRBJ1-2 | TRBV7-2 | . | . | CASSFLLNGYTF | TGTGCCAGCAGCTTTCTCCTAAATGGCTACACCTTC
TRBJ2-7 | TRBV20-1 | . | TRBD1 | CSARDQGTAYYEQCF | TGCAGTGCTAGAGATCAAGGGACAGCTTACTACGAGCAGTGCTTC
TRBJ2-7 | TRBV6-6 | few | . | CASGRDYEQYF | TGTGCCAGCGGGCGCGACTACGAGCAGTACTTC
TRBJ1-2 | TRBV5-1 | . | . | CASSPDSWANYGYTF | TGCGCCAGCAGCCCGGACAGTTGGGCTAACTATGGCTACACCTTC
TRBJ2-3 | TRBV12-5 | . | . | CASGPPSLVAQYF | TGTGCTAGTGGTCCCCCAAGTTTAGTTGCGCAGTATTTT